Presented here are 27 T cell receptor beta chains from one specimen sequenced in a study of vaccination effects on CD4 cells after COVID-19. Having been cultured for 9 to 11 days, the cells underwent CD4+ T cell isolation. Their antigen targets remain unknown. The method was immunoSEQ multiplex PCR; TCRdb's version includes in-frame clones alone and lacks a portion of them. The table shows about 39,000 clones, with more than 75% occurring only once. Here the sequenced sample was CD4+ T cells from PBMCs cultured without peptide, taken before COVID-19 vaccination. The source of these receptors is a human donor who received a COVID-19 vaccine.

This clone has more than one count but fewer than ten. The chain carries TRBV6-2 or TRBV6-3 and TRBJ1-6, with 10 bases that match TRBD1. CDR3 length equals 18 residues. V gave up 4 bases and J gave up 5 bases; unmatched junction bases: 11. Germline CDR1 and CDR2: MNHEY and SVGEGT. The CDR3 DNA is TGTGCCAGCAGTTTCTCCCGGGACAGGGGTGGAGATAATTCACCCCTCCACTTT. Residues: CASSFSRDRGGDNSPLHF.

The chain couples TRBV30 to TRBJ1-1, with a weak D call TRBD1 (5 bases). The CDR3 runs to 13 residues. V lost 0 bases and J 5 bases, leaving 10 bases between the germline ends. Germline values: CDR1 GTSNPN, CDR2 SVGIG (reference sequence). Written as DNA, the CDR3 is TGTGCCTGGAGTGTACCGGGGGGGACTGAAGCTTTCTTT. It is translated as CAWSVPGGTEAFF.

This clone was observed a single time. The rearrangement joins TRBV4-1 to TRBJ1-4, with D possibly being TRBD1 (5 bases). CDR3 size: 16 residues. The germline V gene encodes CDR1 MGHRA and CDR2 YSYEKL. Between the trimmed V and J ends, which lost 0 bases and 8 bases, there was a span of 16 bases. The CDR3 region has the DNA TGCGCCAGCAGCCAAGATATTTGGGGCGCAAGGGAAAAACTGTTTTTT. It yields the protein CASSQDIWGAREKLFF.

This clone turned up a few times. The V gene is TRBV6-5, the J gene TRBJ1-2, with TRBD1 as a possible D gene (6 bases). The CDR3 contains 15 residues. The V and J ends lost 0 bases and 7 bases respectively, with 15 bases between them. In germline, CDR1 is MNHEY, CDR2 SVGAGI. This chain's CDR3 is CASSYSNMGAGGYTF. The CDR3 DNA reads as TGTGCCAGCAGTTACTCGAATATGGGGGCTGGTGGCTACACCTTC.

The genes are TRBV28 and TRBJ2-1; D remains ambiguous. V lost 3 bases, J lost 15 bases, and 15 bases lay in between. Germline V lookup: CDR1 MDHEN, CDR2 SYDVKM. The CDR3 spans 12 residues. The CDR3 coding sequence is TGTGCCAGCAGTTTGGTACCGGGTTACCCGTTCTTC. This encodes CASSLVPGYPFF.

This clone was counted a single time. The V call is TRBV18, the J call TRBJ1-2, with a weak D call TRBD1 (5 bases). The ends were cut back, 1 base at V and 8 bases at J, with 14 bases in the middle. CDR3 length: 14 amino acids. CDR1 and CDR2 from the germline V gene are KGHSH and LQKENI. The DNA of the CDR3 is TGTGCCAGCTCACCACTGGACAACGACCAGGGCTACACCTTC. Translation gives CASSPLDNDQGYTF.

The chain is built from TRBV19 and TRBJ2-2; 9 positions match TRBD1. V gave up 2 bases and J gave up 6 bases; unmatched junction bases: 19. In germline, CDR1 is LNHDA, CDR2 SQIVND (reference sequence). This CDR3 has 20 amino acids. In nucleotides, the CDR3 is TGTGCCAGTAGTATACATGGACAGGGGACTTCATTCGGTGGGTCCGGGGAGCTGTTTTTT. Protein product: CASSIHGQGTSFGGSGELFF.

The chain is built from TRBV6-2 or TRBV6-3 and TRBJ1-1, with 7 positions matching TRBD1. The CDR3 has 15 amino acids. Germline V gene data show CDR1 as MNHEY and CDR2 as SVGEGT. The V gene end was trimmed by 5 bases and the J gene end by 10 bases; junction bases not matched to a gene: 16. The CDR3 sequence: CASSEGAGSLFGAFF. The CDR3 DNA is TGTGCCAGCAGTGAGGGGGCAGGATCCCTGTTCGGAGCTTTCTTT.

The chain recombines TRBV12-3 or TRBV12-4 with TRBJ1-4; D unresolved. The CDR3 extends over 12 amino acids. V was clipped by 5 bases and J by 6 bases, with 7 bases between them. This chain's CDR3 is CASSRPDEKLFF. CDR3 coding DNA: TGTGCCAGCAGTAGACCCGATGAAAAACTGTTTTTT.

The chain combines TRBV4-3 with TRBJ2-1; TRBD2 matches at 8 bases. V trimming: 0 bases; J trimming: 2 bases; junction bases outside the gene matches: 3. Per the germline V gene, CDR1 is LGHNA and CDR2 is YSLEER. The CDR3 contains 16 residues. The CDR3 DNA is TGCGCCAGCAGCCAAGATCCAGCGGGGGCCTACAATGAGCAGTTCTTC. It is translated as CASSQDPAGAYNEQFF.

The chain uses TRBV4-1 and TRBJ1-3, with D uncertain. There are 14 residues in the CDR3. Germline CDR1 is MGHRA and CDR2 is YSYEKL. V was clipped by 6 bases and J by 4 bases, with 13 bases between them. The CDR3 sequence: CASSSRGSGNTIYF. CDR3 in DNA: TGCGCCAGCAGTTCCCGAGGGTCCGGAAACACCATATATTTT.

The rearrangement links TRBV2 to TRBJ2-7; D not certain. This CDR3 is built from 14 residues. The V gene's germline CDR1 is SNHLY and CDR2 FYNNEI. This CDR3 reads CASSEESGPSEQYV. CDR3 DNA sequence: TGTGCCAGCAGCGAAGAATCTGGACCTTCTGAGCAGTACGTC.

The chain combines TRBV30 with TRBJ1-5; D possibly corresponds to TRBD1 (5 bases). The V gene's germline CDR1 is GTSNPN and CDR2 SVGIG (reference sequence). CDR3 length: 15 residues. V lost 2 bases and J lost 0, with 11 bases in between. CDR3 sequence: CAWSRDSNSNQPQHF. CDR3 DNA: TGTGCCTGGAGTCGTGACAGCAATAGCAATCAGCCCCAGCATTTT.

This clone was counted a single time. J is TRBJ2-5 and V is TRBV23-1, with TRBD2 matching 7 bases. TRBV23-1 qualifies as an ORF whose function is uncertain. The trim removed 8 bases at V and 4 bases at J, leaving 25 bases unmatched. The CDR3 spans 19 residues. CDR3 sequence (DNA): TGCGCCAGCCTAACTAAAAGGGGTGGGGGAGGGTTGGTCCGAGAGACCCAGTACTTC. Its translation: CASLTKRGGGGLVRETQYF.

The CDR3 DNA follows: TGTGCCAGCAGTACCCCCGGGACAGGCTCCTACGAGCAGTACGTC. Translating gives CASSTPGTGSYEQYV. The chain has TRBV28 and TRBJ2-7, with 8 positions matching TRBD1. The CDR3 has 15 residues. The germline CDR1 and CDR2 sequences are MDHEN and SYDVKM. Trimming removed 5 bases from V and 0 bases from J; junction bases left unmatched: 6.

The gene calls are TRBV4-1 and TRBJ2-2, with 12 bases identical to TRBD1. Germline CDR1 reads MGHRA; CDR2 reads YSYEKL. This CDR3 has 19 amino acids. The ends lost 5 bases at V and 7 bases at J; junction bases unmatched: 17. The CDR3 sequence: CASSTTLSGTGGVVGELFF. The CDR3 DNA sequence: TGCGCCAGCAGCACAACCCTGTCCGGGACAGGGGGCGTAGTCGGGGAGCTGTTTTTT.

V is TRBV5-1 and J is TRBJ2-2, with D tentatively TRBD1 or TRBD2 (5 bases each). Trimming pared 1 base from V and 3 bases from J, leaving 19 bases between. Germline CDR1 and CDR2: SGHRS and YFSETQ. The length of the CDR3 is 18 residues. The CDR3 bases are TGCGCCAGCAGCTTGCAAAGGACGGGACGGAGATACACCGGGGAGCTGTTTTTT. Translation: CASSLQRTGRRYTGELFF.

This chain links TRBV9 with TRBJ1-2; D unclear. From germline, CDR1 is SGDLS and CDR2 YYNGEE. The CDR3 covers 12 residues. Trimming shortened V by 3 bases and J by 1 base, and 4 bases separated the two germline ends. This CDR3 reads CASSAGNYGYTF. Here the CDR3 DNA reads TGTGCCAGCAGCGCCGGTAACTATGGCTACACCTTC.

J is TRBJ2-7 and V is TRBV20-1, with D tentatively TRBD1 (5 bases). CDR1 DFQATT and CDR2 SNEGSKA come from the germline V gene (reference sequence). Trimming took off 4 bases at V and 2 bases at J, with 6 bases between the two ends. The CDR3 has 11 amino acids. Written as DNA, the CDR3 is TGCAGTGCTACAGGGACCTACGAGCAGTACGTC. Its translation: CSATGTYEQYV.

This clone was seen once. The genes are TRBV27 and TRBJ1-4, with TRBD1 identical over 10 bases. CDR1 and CDR2 from the germline V gene are MNHEY and SMNVEV (reference sequence). V shed 6 bases, J shed 2 bases, and the junction held 6 bases outside the gene matches. The CDR3 runs to 16 residues. Written as DNA, the CDR3 is TGTGCCAGCAGGCGTGAGGACAGGGGGACTAATGAAAAACTGTTTTTT. Translated: CASRREDRGTNEKLFF.

V gene TRBV6-2 or TRBV6-3 combines with J gene TRBJ1-2; D call uncertain. V was pared by 4 bases and J by 6 bases, with 21 bases between. Germline lookup yields CDR1 MNHEY and CDR2 SVGEGT. CDR3 size: 16 residues. Here the CDR3 DNA reads TGTGCCAGCAGTTTGAGGACTACTCAACCTTGGAATGGCTACACCTTC. Amino acids: CASSLRTTQPWNGYTF.

V usage is TRBV5-8 and J usage is TRBJ1-2; a weak D match, TRBD1 (5 bases). CDR3 length equals 14 residues. CDR1 SGHTS and CDR2 YDEGEE come from the germline V gene. With 3 bases removed from V and 8 bases from J, the gap between germline ends came to 17 bases. For the CDR3, the DNA is TGTGCCAGCAGCTCCCCCGGGGCCACCAGCGGCTACACCTTC. Protein product: CASSSPGATSGYTF.

The chain links TRBV7-9 to TRBJ1-4, with D possibly being TRBD1 (6 bases). The CDR3 sequence is 16 residues long. Germline V CDR1 and CDR2: SEHNR, FQNEAQ (reference sequence). With 2 bases removed from V and 5 bases from J, the gap between germline ends came to 15 bases. CDR3: CASSLRSGQGNEKLFF. The CDR3 bases are TGTGCCAGCAGCTTACGGTCTGGGCAGGGGAATGAAAAACTGTTTTTT.

This clone was seen a single time. DNA for the CDR3: TGTGCCAGCAGTTACATCGTCGGCGGAAATTCACCCCTCCACTTT. This translates into CASSYIVGGNSPLHF. The chain is built from TRBV6-5 and TRBJ1-6; the D is unclear. Germline V gives CDR1 MNHEY, CDR2 SVGAGI. The CDR3 loop spans 15 amino acids. Trimming pared 2 bases from V and 7 bases from J, leaving 12 bases between.

The CDR3 DNA is TGTGCCAGCAGCCCCGGGACAACCTCTAACTATGGCTACACCTTC. This gives the protein CASSPGTTSNYGYTF. The V call is TRBV7-9, the J call TRBJ1-2, with a weak D call TRBD1 (6 bases). Germline loops: CDR1 SEHNR, CDR2 FQNEAQ (reference sequence). The CDR3 has 15 residues. Trimming pared 5 bases from V and 0 bases from J, leaving 13 bases between. Combining the CDR3 with reference TRBV7-9 and TRBJ1-2 gives the whole variable domain DTGVSQNPRHKITKRGQNVTFRCDPISEHNRLYWYRQTLGQGPEFLTYFQNEAQLEKSRLLSDRFSAERPKGSFSTLEIQRTEQGDSAMYLCASSPGTTSNYGYTFGSGTRLTVV.

The genes are TRBV2 and TRBJ2-3, with no clear D. V gave up 5 bases and J gave up 0 bases, with 9 bases separating them. Germline V lookup: CDR1 SNHLY, CDR2 FYNNEI. CDR3 length equals 14 residues. The CDR3 is CASSQAASTDTQYF. In DNA form, the CDR3 reads TGTGCCAGCAGTCAGGCAGCTAGCACAGATACGCAGTATTTT. The full variable domain, with the rest looked up from reference TRBV2 and TRBJ2-3, is EPEVTQTPSHQVTQMGQEVILRCVPISNHLYFYWYRQILGQKVEFLVSFYNNEISEKSEIFDDQFSVERPDGSNFTLKIRSTKLEDSAMYFCASSQAASTDTQYFGPGTRLTVL.

In its sample, this clone was seen once. This rearrangement joins TRBV7-2 to TRBJ2-6; D uncertain. Trimming pared 4 bases from V and 0 bases from J, leaving 7 bases between. The germline V gene has CDR1 SGHTA and CDR2 FQGNSA. CDR3 length: 15 residues. In nucleotides, the CDR3 is TGTGCCAGCAGCTATAGTTTCTCTGGGGCCAACGTCCTGACTTTC. Amino acids: CASSYSFSGANVLTF. Full variable domain (outside the CDR3, taken from reference TRBV7-2 and TRBJ2-6): GAGVSQSPSNKVTEKGKDVELRCDPISGHTALYWYRQSLGQGLEFLIYFQGNSAPDKSGLPSDRFSAERTGGSVSTLTIQRTQQEDSAVYLCASSYSFSGANVLTFGAGSRLTVL.